The clone carrying this T cell receptor beta chain was counted between two and nine times. This sample stems from a study of cytomegalovirus exposure and HLA in healthy donors. It was with 60 Vbeta and 13 Jbeta primers that the PCR ran. Clones were sequenced by immunoSEQ multiplex PCR, and TCRdb holds only the in-frame ones, with some missing. The sample records roughly 190,000 clones, roughly 74% being singletons. The junction had 6 bases not matched to a gene; V was cut back by 2 bases and J by 5 bases. Germline values: CDR1 MNHNY, CDR2 SVGAGI (reference sequence). CDR3 length equals 15 residues. The chain has TRBV6-6 and TRBJ1-2; TRBD1 agrees at 9 bases. This sequence was found in a woman in her 30s in good health and CMV-seronegative. The sample was PBMCs. CDR3 in amino acids: CASSYGPGQGYGYTF. The CDR3 coding sequence is TGTGCCAGCAGTTACGGCCCAGGACAGGGGTATGGCTACACCTTC.